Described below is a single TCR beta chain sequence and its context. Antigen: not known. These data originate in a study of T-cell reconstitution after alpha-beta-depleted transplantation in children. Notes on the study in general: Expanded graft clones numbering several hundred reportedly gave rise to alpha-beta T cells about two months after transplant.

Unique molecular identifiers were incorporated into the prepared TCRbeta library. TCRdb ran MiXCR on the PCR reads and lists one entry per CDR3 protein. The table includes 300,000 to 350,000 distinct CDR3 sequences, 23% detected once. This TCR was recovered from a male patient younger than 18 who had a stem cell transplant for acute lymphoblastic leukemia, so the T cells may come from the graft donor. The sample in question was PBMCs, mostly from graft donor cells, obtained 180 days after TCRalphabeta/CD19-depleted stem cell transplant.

The CDR3, as DNA: TGCAGTGCTAGTATCCATGGACAAGCCAAAAACATTCAGTACTTC. Protein product: CSASIHGQAKNIQYF. The V gene is TRBV20-1, the J gene TRBJ2-4; the D gene is possibly TRBD1 (5 bases). Per germline, CDR1 DFQATT and CDR2 SNEGSKA (reference sequence). Deletions cut 3 bases from V and 0 bases from J, with 12 bases between. This CDR3 has 15 amino acids.